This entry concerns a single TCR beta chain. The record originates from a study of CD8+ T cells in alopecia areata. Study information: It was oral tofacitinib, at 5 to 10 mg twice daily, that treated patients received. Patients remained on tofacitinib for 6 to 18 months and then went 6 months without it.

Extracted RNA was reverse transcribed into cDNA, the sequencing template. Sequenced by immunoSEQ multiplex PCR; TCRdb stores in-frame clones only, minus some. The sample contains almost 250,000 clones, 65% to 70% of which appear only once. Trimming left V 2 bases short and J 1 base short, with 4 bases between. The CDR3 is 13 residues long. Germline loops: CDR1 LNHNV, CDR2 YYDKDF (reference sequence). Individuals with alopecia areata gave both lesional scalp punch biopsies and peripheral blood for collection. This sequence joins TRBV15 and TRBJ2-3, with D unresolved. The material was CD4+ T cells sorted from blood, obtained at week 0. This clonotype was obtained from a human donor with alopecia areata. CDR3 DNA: TGTGCCACCAGCAGACCCGGCACAGATACGCAGTATTTT. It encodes CATSRPGTDTQYF.